The source of this T cell receptor (beta chain) is a study of cytomegalovirus exposure and HLA in healthy donors. Overall study findings and caveats: TCR beta sequences reportedly predicted the HLA-A and HLA-B alleles of most subjects accurately. Within an earlier analysis, most TCR beta V segments proved productive either about 87% or about 30% of the time. In a later analysis, at a false discovery rate of 0.05, roughly 17,000 TCR beta sequences matched HLA alleles. Among the CMV-associated chains, three were confirmed in vitro as specific for CMV antigens.

The PCR ran on 60 Vbeta and 13 Jbeta primers. Generated by immunoSEQ multiplex PCR, the TCRdb table keeps only in-frame clones and is missing some. Of about 130,000 clones listed, around 73% are singletons. CDR3 length equals 14 residues. Germline V gene data show CDR1 as SGHRS and CDR2 as YFSETQ. V was cut by 4 bases and J by 0 bases, with 11 bases left in between. There are a few counts of this clone. Its antigen is unknown. Sequences were obtained from PBMCs. The chain uses TRBV5-1 and TRBJ2-7; D is uncertain. The clonotype originates from a human donor in good health. CDR3 residues: CASSLTSSSYEQYF. The CDR3 DNA reads TGCGCCAGCAGCCTGACAAGTTCCTCCTACGAGCAGTACTTC. The variable domain in full, with the rest retrieved from reference TRBV5-1 and TRBJ2-7, is KAGVTQTPRYLIKTRGQQVTLSCSPISGHRSVSWYQQTPGQGLQFLFEYFSETQRNKGNFPGRFSGRQFSNSRSEMNVSTLELGDSALYLCASSLTSSSYEQYFGPGTRLTVT.